The clone carrying this TCR beta chain was observed a handful of times. Antigen: not known. Germline-derived CDR1 and CDR2 are SGHTA and FQGNSA. Between the trimmed V and J ends, which lost 8 bases and 0 bases, there was a span of 11 bases. This CDR3 has 14 residues. The sample belongs to a study of T cells after yellow fever vaccination. Whole-study findings and limits: Post-booster repertoires again held most primary-vaccination clones (about 96% CD4, over 80% CD8). CD4 and CD8 compartments shared a small share of clonotypes, likely from convergent recombination.

TCRdb independently ran MiXCR on the 5' RACE reads; one entry per CDR3 protein. The table has around 590,000 distinct CDR3 sequences, over 9% seen once. This receptor was taken from a man aged 25-45 years who received the YFV17D yellow fever vaccine. The sample was PBMCs, taken on the day of the yellow fever booster vaccination. The chain uses TRBV7-2 and TRBJ2-1; D is possibly TRBD2 (6 bases). The CDR3: CASVRGSSYNEQFF. CDR3 DNA sequence: TGTGCCAGCGTTCGGGGGAGCTCCTACAATGAGCAGTTCTTC.